The clone carrying this T cell receptor beta chain was counted at least ten times. Patients were excluded because of uncontrolled infection, other autoimmune disease, pregnancy or lactation. The data are from a study of T cells in Graves' hyperthyroidism and ophthalmopathy. Study summary: Blood was drawn when the patient was first diagnosed and still untreated.

RNA transcripts gave rise to amplified TCR beta CDR3 regions. The HTBI set primed first-round TCR CDR3 RT-PCR. TCRdb re-analysed the multiplex PCR reads in MiXCR, keeping a single row per CDR3 protein. Of a few hundred thousand distinct CDR3 sequences in the sample, 15% to 20% were seen once. V was cut by 4 bases and J by 5 bases, with 13 bases left in between. In germline, CDR1 is SGHDT, CDR2 YYEEEE. The CDR3 consists of 14 residues. V usage is TRBV5-6 and J usage is TRBJ2-1, with D maybe TRBD2 (6 bases). Sequenced: blood. The sequence was obtained from a young woman with Graves' ophthalmopathy. CDR3 DNA: TGTGCCAGCAGCCTGGGACTTAACCACAATGAGCAGTTCTTC. Its translation is CASSLGLNHNEQFF.